This TCR beta chain was sequenced during a study of T-cell memory formation after mild COVID-19. The study, taken as a whole, reports: Later expanders leaned toward CD4+, whereas clones contracting from day 15 to 85 were balanced CD4/CD8. Pre-infection memory harbored some responding clones, suggesting cross-reactive memory joined.

As regards this clonotype: The antigen remains undetermined.

The CDR3 totals 16 residues. Germline CDR1 is DFQATT and CDR2 is SNEGSKA (reference sequence). V lost 1 base and J lost 3, with 18 bases in between. It was 5'RACE with constant-segment primers that produced the TCR alpha and TCR beta cDNA libraries, which carried sample barcodes and UMIs. From the 5' RACE reads, TCRdb called clonotypes with MiXCR, one entry per CDR3 protein. Of tens of thousands of distinct CDR3 sequences detected, under 8% appear once; the ten largest clones hold less than 30%. Sequenced sample: PBMCs or a T cell subset sorted from them (not recorded which). The clonotype comes from a man between 18 and 35 years old who had mild COVID-19 (a few samples of this study predate the infection). Cell type and time point are not known. V and J are TRBV20-1 and TRBJ1-1; D remains ambiguous. The CDR3 DNA reads TGCAGTGCTAGAGGCGGAAAGGTGCCTTGGGACACTGAAGCTTTCTTT. Residues: CSARGGKVPWDTEAFF.